This T cell receptor (beta chain) stems from a study of early T cells in non-severe SARS-CoV-2 infection. About the study: Chains from this unsorted whole-blood bulk RNA could not be paired.

V lost 10 bases and J 0 bases, leaving 8 bases between the germline ends. Germline lookup yields CDR1 ENHRY and CDR2 SYGVKD. This CDR3 spans 12 amino acids. Individual cDNA molecules were tagged with unique molecular identifiers, the study reported. Each CDR3 protein gets one entry after TCRdb re-called the 5' RACE reads with MiXCR. In the table there are approximately 60,000 distinct CDR3 sequences, roughly 9% of which are singletons. Study-wide points: Lookups in VDJdb leaned toward anti-spike CD8 responses and missed private and CD4 specificities.

The table lists this clonotype with many counts. Its antigen is as yet unknown. This TCR derives from an adult who was a healthcare worker with PCR-confirmed SARS-CoV-2 infection or an uninfected control (not recorded which). This chain connects TRBV10-3 to TRBJ2-3, with a tentative D call TRBD2 (5 bases). The source material was whole blood, sampled at baseline. The CDR3 reads CATGLSTDTQYF. The CDR3 nucleotides are TGTGCCACCGGACTGAGCACAGATACGCAGTATTTT.